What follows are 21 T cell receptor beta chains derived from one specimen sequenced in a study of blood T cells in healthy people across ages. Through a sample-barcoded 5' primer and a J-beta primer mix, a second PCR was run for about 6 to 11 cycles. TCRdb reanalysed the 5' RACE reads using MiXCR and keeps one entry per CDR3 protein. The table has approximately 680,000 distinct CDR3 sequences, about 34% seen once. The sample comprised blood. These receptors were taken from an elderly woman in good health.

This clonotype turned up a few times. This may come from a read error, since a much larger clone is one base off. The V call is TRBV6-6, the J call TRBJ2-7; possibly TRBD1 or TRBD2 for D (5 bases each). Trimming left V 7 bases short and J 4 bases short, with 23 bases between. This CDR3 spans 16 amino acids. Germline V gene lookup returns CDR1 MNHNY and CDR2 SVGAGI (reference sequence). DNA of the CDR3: TGTGCCAGCAATCTCCATGCCCGGGGACCCTGTTACGAGCAGTACTTC. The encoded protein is CASNLHARGPCYEQYF.

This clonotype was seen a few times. CDR3 DNA: TGTGCCAGCAGCTTACTCCCTAGCGGGGGGGCCGCATCCCTAAATGAGCAGTTCTTC. This encodes CASSLLPSGGAASLNEQFF. The J gene is TRBJ2-1, the V gene TRBV7-8, with 12 bases lining up with TRBD2. The J segment lost 7 bases and the V segment lost 2 bases, leaving 15 bases of the junction unmatched. This CDR3 has 19 residues. Per the germline V gene, CDR1 is SGHVS and CDR2 is FQNEAQ.

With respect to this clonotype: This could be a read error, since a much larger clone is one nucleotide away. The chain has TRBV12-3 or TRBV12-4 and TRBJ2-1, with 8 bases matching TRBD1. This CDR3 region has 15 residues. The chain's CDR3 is CASRSFGTGHDERFF. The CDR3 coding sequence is TGTGCCAGCAGGTCCTTCGGGACAGGACACGATGAGCGGTTCTTC.

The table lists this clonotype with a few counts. The CDR3 loop is CASTFGGQGYF. The CDR3 DNA follows: TGTGCCAGCACCTTCGGCGGACAGGGGTACTTC. This sequence joins TRBV6-1 and TRBJ2-7; 8 nucleotides align to TRBD1. Germline V gene sequence: CDR1 MNHNS, CDR2 SASEGT. Unmatched junction bases numbered 8, after V lost 7 bases and J lost 12 bases. This CDR3 contains 11 residues.

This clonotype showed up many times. In nucleotides, the CDR3 is TGCAGTGCTAGACAGGGGGCGGACTATGGCTACACCTTC. Amino acid sequence: CSARQGADYGYTF. The chain links TRBV20-1 to TRBJ1-2; 8 bases are shared with TRBD1. Germline values: CDR1 DFQATT, CDR2 SNEGSKA (reference sequence). There are 13 residues in the CDR3. J was trimmed by 3 bases and V by 2 bases; bases with no gene match: 2.

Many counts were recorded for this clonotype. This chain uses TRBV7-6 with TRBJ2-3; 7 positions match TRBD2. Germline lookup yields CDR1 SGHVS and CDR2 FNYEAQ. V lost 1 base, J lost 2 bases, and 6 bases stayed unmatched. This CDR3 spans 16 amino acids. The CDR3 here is CASSLGSGAFTDTQYF. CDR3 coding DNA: TGTGCCAGCAGCTTAGGAAGCGGGGCATTCACAGATACGCAGTATTTT.

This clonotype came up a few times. The CDR3 loop is CASSFTGATEAFF. For the CDR3, the DNA is TGTGCCAGCAGTTTTACGGGGGCCACTGAAGCTTTCTTT. This chain uses TRBV27 with TRBJ1-1; TRBD1 might be the D (6 bases). The germline V gene has CDR1 MNHEY and CDR2 SMNVEV (reference sequence). CDR3 length: 13 amino acids. V was clipped by 3 bases and J by 4 bases, with 9 bases between them.

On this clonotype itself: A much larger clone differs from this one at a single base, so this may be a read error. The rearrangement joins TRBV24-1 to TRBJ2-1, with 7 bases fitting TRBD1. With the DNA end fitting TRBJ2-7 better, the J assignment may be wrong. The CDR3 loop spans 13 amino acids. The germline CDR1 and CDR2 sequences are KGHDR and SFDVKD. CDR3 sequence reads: CATRGLGYNEQYF. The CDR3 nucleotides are TGTGCCACAAGGGGGCTCGGTTACAATGAGCAGTACTTC.

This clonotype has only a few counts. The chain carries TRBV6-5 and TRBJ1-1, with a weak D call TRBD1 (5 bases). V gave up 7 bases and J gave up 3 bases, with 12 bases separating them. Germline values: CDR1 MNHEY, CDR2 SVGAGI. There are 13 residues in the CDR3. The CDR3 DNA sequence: TGTGCCAGCAACAGAGGAGGGGACACTGAAGCTTTCTTT. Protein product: CASNRGGDTEAFF.

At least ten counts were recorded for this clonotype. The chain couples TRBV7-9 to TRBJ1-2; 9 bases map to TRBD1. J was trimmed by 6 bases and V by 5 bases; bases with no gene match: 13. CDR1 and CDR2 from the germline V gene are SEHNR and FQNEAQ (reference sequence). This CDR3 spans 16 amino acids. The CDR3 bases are TGTGCCAGCAGCCCCGGGACAGGGTTCGGGTTGAATGGCTACACCTTC. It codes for CASSPGTGFGLNGYTF.

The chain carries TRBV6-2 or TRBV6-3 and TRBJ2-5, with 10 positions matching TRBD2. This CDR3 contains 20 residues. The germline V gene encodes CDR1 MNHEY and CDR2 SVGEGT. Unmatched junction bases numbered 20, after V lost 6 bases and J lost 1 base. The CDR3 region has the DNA TGTGCCAGCAGGCCCAGCCTCCCCTCAGGTAGCGGGGGGTCCCAAGAGACCCAGTACTTC. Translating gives CASRPSLPSGSGGSQETQYF.

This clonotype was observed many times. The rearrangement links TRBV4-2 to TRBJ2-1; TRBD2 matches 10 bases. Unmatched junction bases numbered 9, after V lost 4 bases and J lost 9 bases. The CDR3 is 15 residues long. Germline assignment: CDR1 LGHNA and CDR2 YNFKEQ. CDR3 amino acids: CASSPRSGGAGEQFF. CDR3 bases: TGTGCCAGCAGCCCCCGCAGCGGGGGGGCCGGTGAGCAGTTCTTC.

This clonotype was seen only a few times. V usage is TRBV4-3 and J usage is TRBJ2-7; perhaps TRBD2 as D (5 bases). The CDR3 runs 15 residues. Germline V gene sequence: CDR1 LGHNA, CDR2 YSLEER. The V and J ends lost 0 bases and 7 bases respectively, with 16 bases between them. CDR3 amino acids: CASSQDLGGWGEQYF. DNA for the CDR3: TGCGCCAGCAGCCAAGATCTCGGAGGTTGGGGAGAGCAGTACTTC.

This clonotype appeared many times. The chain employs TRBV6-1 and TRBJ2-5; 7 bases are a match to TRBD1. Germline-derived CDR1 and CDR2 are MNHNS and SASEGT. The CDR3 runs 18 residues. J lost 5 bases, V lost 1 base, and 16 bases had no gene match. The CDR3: CASSEGLAAGGERETQYF. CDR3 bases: TGTGCCAGCAGTGAAGGATTGGCGGCAGGGGGAGAAAGGGAGACCCAGTACTTC.

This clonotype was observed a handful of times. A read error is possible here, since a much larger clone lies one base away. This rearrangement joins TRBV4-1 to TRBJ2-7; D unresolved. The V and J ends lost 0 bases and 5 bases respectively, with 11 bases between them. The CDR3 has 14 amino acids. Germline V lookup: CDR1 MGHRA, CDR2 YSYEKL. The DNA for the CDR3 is TGCGCCAGCAGCCAAGAGAACAGCGTAAACGAGCAGTACTTC. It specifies CASSQENSVNEQYF.

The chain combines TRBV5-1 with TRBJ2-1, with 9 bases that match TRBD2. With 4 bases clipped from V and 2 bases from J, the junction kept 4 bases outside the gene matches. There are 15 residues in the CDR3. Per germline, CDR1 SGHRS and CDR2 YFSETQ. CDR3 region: CASSIAGDPYNEQFF. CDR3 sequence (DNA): TGCGCCAGCAGCATAGCGGGGGACCCCTACAATGAGCAGTTCTTC.

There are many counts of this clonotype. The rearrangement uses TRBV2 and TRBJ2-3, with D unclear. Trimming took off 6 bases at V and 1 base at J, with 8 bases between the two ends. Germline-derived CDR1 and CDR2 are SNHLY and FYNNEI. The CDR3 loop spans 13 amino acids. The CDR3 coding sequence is TGTGCCAGCAGGGCCCCAGGCACAGATACGCAGTATTTT. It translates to CASRAPGTDTQYF. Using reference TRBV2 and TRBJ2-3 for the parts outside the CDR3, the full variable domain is EPEVTQTPSHQVTQMGQEVILRCVPISNHLYFYWYRQILGQKVEFLVSFYNNEISEKSEIFDDQFSVERPDGSNFTLKIRSTKLEDSAMYFCASRAPGTDTQYFGPGTRLTVL.

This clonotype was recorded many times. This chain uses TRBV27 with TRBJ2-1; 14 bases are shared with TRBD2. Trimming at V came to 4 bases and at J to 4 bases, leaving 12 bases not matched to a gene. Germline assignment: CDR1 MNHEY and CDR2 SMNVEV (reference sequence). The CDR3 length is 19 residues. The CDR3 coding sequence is TGTGCCAGCAGTTCCCTTCCCGGGACTAGCGGGGGTCATTACAATGAGCAGTTCTTC. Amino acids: CASSSLPGTSGGHYNEQFF.

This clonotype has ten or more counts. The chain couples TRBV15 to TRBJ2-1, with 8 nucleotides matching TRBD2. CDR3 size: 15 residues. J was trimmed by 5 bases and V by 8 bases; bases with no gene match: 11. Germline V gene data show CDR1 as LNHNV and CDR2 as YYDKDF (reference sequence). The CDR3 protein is CATRTPGGVNNEQFF. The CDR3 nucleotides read TGTGCCACCCGCACCCCGGGGGGGGTGAACAATGAGCAGTTCTTC.

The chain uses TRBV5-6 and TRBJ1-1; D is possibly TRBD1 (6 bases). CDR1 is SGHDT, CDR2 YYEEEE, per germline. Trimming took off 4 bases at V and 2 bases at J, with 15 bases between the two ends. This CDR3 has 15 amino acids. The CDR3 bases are TGTGCCAGCAGCGTTTACAGGGTGTTCAACACTGAAGCTTTCTTT. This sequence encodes CASSVYRVFNTEAFF.

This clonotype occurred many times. The DNA of the CDR3 is TGTGCCAGCAGTGATAGAGCACCAACGCAGTATTTT. This translates into CASSDRAPTQYF. This sequence joins TRBV2 and TRBJ2-3; D unresolved. Between the trimmed V and J ends, which lost 3 bases and 9 bases, there was a span of 10 bases. Germline V gene lookup returns CDR1 SNHLY and CDR2 FYNNEI. The CDR3 consists of 12 residues.